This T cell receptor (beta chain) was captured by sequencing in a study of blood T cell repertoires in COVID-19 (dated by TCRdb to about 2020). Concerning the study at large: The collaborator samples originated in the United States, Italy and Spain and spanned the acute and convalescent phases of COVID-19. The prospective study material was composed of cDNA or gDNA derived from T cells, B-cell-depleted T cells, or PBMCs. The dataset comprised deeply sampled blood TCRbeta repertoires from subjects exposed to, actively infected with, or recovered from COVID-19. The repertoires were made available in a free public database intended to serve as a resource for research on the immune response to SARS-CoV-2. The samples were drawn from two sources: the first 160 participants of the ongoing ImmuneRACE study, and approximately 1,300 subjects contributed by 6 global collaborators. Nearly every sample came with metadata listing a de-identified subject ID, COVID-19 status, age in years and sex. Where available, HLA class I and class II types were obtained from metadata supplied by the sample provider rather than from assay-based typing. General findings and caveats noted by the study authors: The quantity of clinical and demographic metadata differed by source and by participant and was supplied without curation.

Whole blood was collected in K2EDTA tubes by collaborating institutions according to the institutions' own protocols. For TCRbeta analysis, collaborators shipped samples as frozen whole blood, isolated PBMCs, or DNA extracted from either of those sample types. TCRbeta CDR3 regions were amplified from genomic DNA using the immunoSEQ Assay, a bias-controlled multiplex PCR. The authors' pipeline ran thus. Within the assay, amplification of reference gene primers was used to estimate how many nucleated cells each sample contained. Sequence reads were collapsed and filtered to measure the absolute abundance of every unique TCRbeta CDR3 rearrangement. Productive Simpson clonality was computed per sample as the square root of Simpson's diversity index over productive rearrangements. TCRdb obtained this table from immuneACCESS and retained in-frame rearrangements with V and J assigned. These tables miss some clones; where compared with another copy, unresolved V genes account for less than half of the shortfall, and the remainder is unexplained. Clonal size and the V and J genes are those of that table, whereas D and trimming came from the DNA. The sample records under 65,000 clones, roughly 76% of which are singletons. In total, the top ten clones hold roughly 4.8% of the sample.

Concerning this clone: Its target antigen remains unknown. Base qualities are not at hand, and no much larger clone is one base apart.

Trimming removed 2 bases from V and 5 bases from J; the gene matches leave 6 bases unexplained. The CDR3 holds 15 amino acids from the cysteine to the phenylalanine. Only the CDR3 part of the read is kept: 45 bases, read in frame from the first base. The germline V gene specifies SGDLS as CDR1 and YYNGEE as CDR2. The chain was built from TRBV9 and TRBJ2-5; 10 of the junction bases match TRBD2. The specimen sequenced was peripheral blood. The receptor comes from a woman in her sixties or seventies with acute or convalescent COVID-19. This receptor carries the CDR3 CASSVGSGGRETQYF. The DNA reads TGTGCCAGCAGCGTGGGTAGCGGGGGGCGGGAGACCCAGTACTTC.